The rows below give T cell receptor beta chains drawn from one sample of a study of PD-L1 blockade in urothelial cancer. TCRdb's copy holds only in-frame clones and misses some; the assay was immunoSEQ multiplex PCR. Among 100,000 or so clones, about 89% were seen once, and the ten largest hold approximately 0.88%. Here the sequenced sample was PBMCs, taken around atezolizumab (anti-PD-L1) treatment. All receptors derive from a woman at least 80 years old with urothelial cancer. CDR3s include the opening cysteine and the closing phenylalanine or tryptophan. A D gene is named only where the DNA matches it firmly. Rows may omit the clone size; those that give it use once, few, many or a size class.

>TRBJ2-2|few|TRBD2|TRBV27
CASHRLAGLADTGELFF
TGTGCCAGCCACAGACTAGCGGGTCTGGCGGACACCGGGGAGCTGTTTTTT
>TRBJ1-1|.|.|TRBV19
CASSHRVSDTEAFF
TGTGCCAGTAGCCACAGGGTTTCGGACACTGAAGCTTTCTTT
>TRBJ2-1|.|.|TRBV5-6
CASSLVSVSAYNEQFF
TGTGCCAGCAGCTTGGTTTCGGTCAGCGCCTACAATGAGCAGTTCTTC
>TRBJ1-1|.|.|TRBV5-1
CASSLAGGLNTEAFF
TGCGCCAGCAGCTTGGCGGGAGGCTTGAACACTGAAGCTTTCTTT
>TRBJ1-1|.|.|TRBV10-3
CAIGENTEAFF
TGTGCCATCGGAGAGAACACTGAAGCTTTCTTT
>TRBJ1-1|few|.|TRBV5-4
CASSLGRGRDTEAFF
TGTGCCAGCAGCTTGGGTCGGGGGAGAGACACTGAAGCTTTCTTT
>TRBJ2-3|.|TRBD2|TRBV5-4
CASSLSGRSTDTQYF
TGTGCCAGCAGCTTGAGCGGGAGGAGCACAGATACGCAGTATTTT
>TRBJ1-1|.|.|TRBV25-1
CASSPRETEAFF
TGTGCCAGCAGTCCCCGAGAGACTGAAGCTTTCTTT
>TRBJ1-1|.|.|TRBV19
CATGSPTGGVGVTEAFF
TGTGCCACTGGCAGCCCCACCGGGGGGGTAGGGGTCACTGAAGCTTTCTTT
>TRBJ1-1|once|.|TRBV29-1
CSATNREAFF
TGCAGCGCAACAAACCGTGAAGCTTTCTTT
>TRBJ2-1|once|.|TRBV9
CASSVQGGQSGREQFF
TGTGCCAGCAGCGTCCAGGGGGGACAGAGTGGAAGGGAGCAGTTCTTC
>TRBJ2-1|.|TRBD1|TRBV6-1
CASSEPGTGTGEQFF
TGTGCCAGCAGTGAGCCGGGGACCGGGACAGGGGAGCAGTTCTTC
>TRBJ1-5|.|TRBD1|TRBV27
CASSSTTGLQPQHF
TGTGCCAGCAGTTCAACGACAGGGCTTCAGCCCCAGCATTTT
>TRBJ2-7|.|.|TRBV5-6
CASTRLPAAPYEQYF
TGTGCCAGCACAAGACTTCCAGCGGCCCCCTACGAGCAGTACTTC
>TRBJ1-2|.|.|TRBV28
CASRSGIHYGYTF
TGTGCCAGCAGGAGCGGGATTCATTATGGCTACACCTTC
>TRBJ2-1|.|.|TRBV5-1
CASSGRVRLGSSYNEQFF
TGCGCCAGCAGTGGCAGGGTCAGGTTAGGAAGCTCCTACAATGAGCAGTTCTTC
>TRBJ1-2|.|.|TRBV6-4
CASSGVDGYTF
TGTGCCAGCAGTGGAGTAGATGGCTACACCTTC
>TRBJ1-1|.|TRBD1|TRBV28
CASSSPPTGSTEAFF
TGTGCCAGCAGTTCCCCCCCGACAGGGAGCACTGAAGCTTTCTTT
>TRBJ2-7|.|.|TRBV28
CASSSPGSSYEQYF
TGTGCCAGCAGTTCACCCGGTAGCTCCTACGAGCAGTACTTC
>TRBJ1-3|.|TRBD1|TRBV5-1
CASSKLPGQGTGNTIYF
TGCGCCAGCAGCAAACTACCGGGACAGGGGACCGGAAACACCATATATTTT
>TRBJ2-2|.|.|TRBV2
CASSAQGLLNGELFF
TGTGCCAGCAGTGCCCAGGGCCTCCTTAACGGGGAGCTGTTTTTT
>TRBJ2-3|.|.|TRBV27
CASSRPGLNTDTQYF
TGTGCCAGCAGTAGACCGGGACTTAACACAGATACGCAGTATTTT
>TRBJ2-7|.|TRBD2|TRBV10-3
CAISGGSSEQYF
TGTGCCATATCAGGCGGGAGCTCCGAGCAGTACTTC
>TRBJ1-5|.|.|TRBV28
CASSSRPGSNQPQHF
TGTGCCAGCAGTTCGCGGCCAGGGAGCAATCAGCCCCAGCATTTT
>TRBJ2-1|.|TRBD2|TRBV18
CASSLQGLAGLRGEQFF
TGTGCCAGCTCCCTACAGGGACTAGCGGGCCTAAGGGGGGAGCAGTTCTTC
>TRBJ2-1|.|.|TRBV19
CASRRAGSSYNEQFF
TGTGCCAGTAGGAGGGCGGGAAGCTCCTACAATGAGCAGTTCTTC
>TRBJ2-3|.|TRBD2|TRBV7-3
CASSPTSGRAADTQYF
TGTGCCAGCAGCCCGACTAGCGGGAGGGCCGCGGATACGCAGTATTTT
>TRBJ2-7|few|.|TRBV28
CASSLGPARSQYF
TGTGCCAGCAGTTTAGGGCCCGCCAGGTCCCAGTACTTC
>TRBJ1-5|.|TRBD1|TRBV6-1
CASRPTGVDNQPQHF
TGTGCCAGCAGACCCACAGGGGTTGACAATCAGCCCCAGCATTTT
>TRBJ2-2|.|TRBD2|TRBV9
CASTQTSWNTGELFF
TGTGCCAGCACCCAGACTAGCTGGAACACCGGGGAGCTGTTTTTT
>TRBJ2-1|.|.|TRBV5-6
CASSLADNEQFF
TGTGCCAGCAGCTTGGCTGACAATGAGCAGTTCTTC
>TRBJ1-4|.|.|TRBV4-1
CASSQDARGGREKLFF
TGCGCCAGCAGCCAAGACGCTCGGGGGGGCAGGGAAAAACTGTTTTTT
>TRBJ2-4|.|TRBD2|TRBV5-1
CASSTGLAGLAKNIQYF
TGCGCCAGCAGCACAGGACTAGCGGGGCTAGCCAAAAACATTCAGTACTTC
>TRBJ2-1|.|TRBD1|TRBV28
CASHGEGARNEQFF
TGTGCCAGCCACGGAGAGGGGGCGCGAAATGAGCAGTTCTTC
>TRBJ1-1|.|.|TRBV5-5
CASSLVLARNTEAFF
TGTGCCAGCAGCTTGGTTCTGGCCCGAAACACTGAAGCTTTCTTT
>TRBJ2-1|.|.|TRBV5-1
CASIKTQGGEQFF
TGCGCCAGCATAAAGACCCAGGGCGGTGAGCAGTTCTTC
>TRBJ1-1|.|TRBD1|TRBV19
CASRLDRGMNTEAFF
TGTGCCAGTAGATTGGACAGGGGGATGAACACTGAAGCTTTCTTT
>TRBJ1-3|.|.|TRBV6-6
CASSYSQDTGNTIYF
TGTGCCAGCAGTTACTCACAAGATACTGGAAACACCATATATTTT
>TRBJ2-1|.|TRBD1|TRBV5-1
CASSPLDRVDEQFF
TGCGCCAGCAGCCCACTAGACAGGGTCGATGAGCAGTTCTTC
>TRBJ2-1|.|TRBD1|TRBV6-4
CASKPTGWGNEQFF
TGTGCCAGCAAACCGACAGGGTGGGGCAATGAGCAGTTCTTC
>TRBJ2-1|.|TRBD2|TRBV19
CASSILMGLAGGPSNEQFF
TGTGCCAGTAGTATATTAATGGGACTAGCGGGAGGGCCAAGCAATGAGCAGTTCTTC
>TRBJ2-1|.|TRBD1|TRBV7-9
CASSDLLTGNEQFF
TGTGCCAGCAGCGACCTACTGACAGGGAATGAGCAGTTCTTC
>TRBJ1-5|once|TRBD1|TRBV7-8
CASTTSGGNQPQHF
TGTGCCAGCACCACATCAGGGGGTAATCAGCCCCAGCATTTT
>TRBJ2-1|.|TRBD1|TRBV9
CASSTGTGAWQFF
TGTGCCAGCAGCACCGGGACAGGGGCCTGGCAGTTCTTC
>TRBJ2-2|.|.|TRBV18
CASSPIGTPNTGELFF
TGTGCCAGCTCACCGATCGGGACACCGAACACCGGGGAGCTGTTTTTT
>TRBJ1-5|.|TRBD1|TRBV19
CASRNAYRGSNQPQHF
TGTGCCAGTAGAAACGCGTACAGGGGTAGCAATCAGCCCCAGCATTTT
>TRBJ1-1|.|TRBD1|TRBV2
CASSETGTGGGGTEAFF
TGTGCCAGCAGTGAAACCGGGACAGGGGGCGGGGGCACTGAAGCTTTCTTT
>TRBJ1-1|once|.|TRBV15
CATSSPGRNTEAFF
TGTGCCACCAGCAGCCCTGGGCGAAACACTGAAGCTTTCTTT
>TRBJ2-5|.|TRBD1|TRBV19
CASRQGRGETQYF
TGTGCCAGTAGACAGGGGAGAGGGGAGACCCAGTACTTC
>TRBJ2-1|few|TRBD2|TRBV5-4
CASSFPASGSSGEQFF
TGTGCCAGCAGCTTTCCGGCTAGCGGGAGCTCTGGTGAGCAGTTCTTC
>TRBJ2-5|.|.|TRBV14
CASSQPGHLRETQYF
TGTGCCAGCAGCCAACCGGGACACCTAAGAGAGACCCAGTACTTC
>TRBJ2-1|.|TRBD2|TRBV5-1
CASSLGSSGYNEQFF
TGCGCCAGCAGCTTAGGGTCTAGCGGGTACAATGAGCAGTTCTTC
>TRBJ2-7|.|TRBD2|TRBV10-1
CASSEKGLAAPYEQYF
TGCGCCAGCAGTGAGAAGGGCCTAGCGGCTCCCTACGAGCAGTACTTC
>TRBJ2-5|.|.|TRBV5-4
CASSLGRFGETQYF
TGTGCCAGCAGCTTGGGCCGGTTCGGAGAGACCCAGTACTTC
>TRBJ1-5|.|TRBD1|TRBV19
CASSIPDRFGQPQHF
TGTGCCAGTAGTATCCCGGACAGGTTCGGCCAGCCCCAGCATTTT
>TRBJ2-3|.|TRBD2|TRBV7-3
CASSHGTIGNTQYF
TGTGCCAGCAGCCACGGGACTATCGGAAATACGCAGTATTTT
>TRBJ1-2|.|TRBD1|TRBV19
CASSGTGEVYGYTF
TGTGCCAGTAGTGGGACAGGAGAGGTCTATGGCTACACCTTC
>TRBJ2-5|.|.|TRBV6-5
CASSLTRQTQETQYF
TGTGCCAGCAGCCTGACGAGACAGACCCAAGAGACCCAGTACTTC